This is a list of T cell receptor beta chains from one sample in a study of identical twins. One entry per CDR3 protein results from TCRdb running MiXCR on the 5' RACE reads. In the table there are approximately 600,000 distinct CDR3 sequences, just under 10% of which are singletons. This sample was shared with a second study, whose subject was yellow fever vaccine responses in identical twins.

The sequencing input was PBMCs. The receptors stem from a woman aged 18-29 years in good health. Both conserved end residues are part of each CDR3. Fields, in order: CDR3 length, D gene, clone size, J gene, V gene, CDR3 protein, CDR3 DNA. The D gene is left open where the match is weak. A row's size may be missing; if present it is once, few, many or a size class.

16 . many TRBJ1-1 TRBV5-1 CASTTGTGNMNTEAFF TGCGCCAGCACCACGGGAACAGGAAACATGAACACTGAAGCTTTCTTT
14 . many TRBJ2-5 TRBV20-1 CSATKMTVQETQYF TGCAGTGCTACCAAAATGACAGTACAAGAGACCCAGTACTTC
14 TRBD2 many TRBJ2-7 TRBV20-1 CSAEGLAGFYEQYF TGCAGTGCAGAAGGACTAGCGGGGTTCTACGAGCAGTACTTC
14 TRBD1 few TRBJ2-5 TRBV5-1 CASSVRQGAETQYF TGCGCCAGCAGCGTTCGACAGGGGGCAGAGACCCAGTACTTC
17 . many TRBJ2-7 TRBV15 CATSRDLSSFPSYEQYF TGTGCCACCAGCAGAGACCTTAGCTCTTTCCCATCCTACGAGCAGTACTTC
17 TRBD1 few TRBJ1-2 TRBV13 CASSLAGTGGLGYGYTF TGTGCCAGCAGCTTAGCCGGGACAGGAGGGCTCGGCTATGGCTACACCTTC
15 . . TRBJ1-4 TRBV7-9 CASSFRESTNEKLFF TGTGCCAGCAGCTTCAGAGAATCAACTAATGAAAAACTGTTTTTT
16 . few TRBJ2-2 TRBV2 CASSERSDGRSGELFF TGTGCCAGCAGTGAACGCTCAGATGGCCGGTCCGGGGAGCTGTTTTTT
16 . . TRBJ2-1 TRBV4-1 CASSQDGFAQYNEQFF TGCGCCAGCAGCCAAGATGGGTTCGCACAGTACAATGAGCAGTTCTTC
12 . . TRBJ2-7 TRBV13 CASSLPGDEQYF TGTGCCAGCAGCTTACCCGGGGACGAGCAGTACTTC
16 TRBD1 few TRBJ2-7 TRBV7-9 CASRRDRGDSSYEQYF TGTGCCAGCAGGCGGGACAGGGGGGATAGCTCCTACGAGCAGTACTTC
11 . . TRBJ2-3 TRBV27 CAVYWGDTQYF TGTGCCGTCTACTGGGGAGATACGCAGTATTTT
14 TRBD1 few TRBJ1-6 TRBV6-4 CASRIRTGESPLHF TGTGCCAGCAGAATAAGGACAGGGGAGTCACCCCTCCACTTT
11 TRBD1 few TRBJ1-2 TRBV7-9 CASTDRAGYTF TGTGCCAGCACCGACAGGGCTGGCTACACCTTC
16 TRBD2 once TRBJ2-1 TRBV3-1 CASCKSGGAFYNEQFF TGTGCCAGCTGCAAGAGCGGGGGGGCTTTCTACAATGAGCAGTTCTTC
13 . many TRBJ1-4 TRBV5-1 CASSLALGEKLFF TGCGCCAGCAGCTTGGCTTTGGGGGAAAAACTGTTTTTT
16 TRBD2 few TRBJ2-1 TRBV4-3 CASSPGLAGTYNEQFF TGCGCCAGCAGCCCGGGACTAGCGGGGACCTACAATGAGCAGTTCTTC
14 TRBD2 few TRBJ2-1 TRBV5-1 CASKPGGSFNEQFF TGCGCCAGCAAGCCAGGCGGGAGTTTCAATGAGCAGTTCTTC
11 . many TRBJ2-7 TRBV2 CASSMFNEQYF TGTGCCAGCAGCATGTTTAATGAGCAGTACTTC
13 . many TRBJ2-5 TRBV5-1 CASSSETVETQYF TGCGCCAGCAGCTCTGAGACGGTAGAGACCCAGTACTTC
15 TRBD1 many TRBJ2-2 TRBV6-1 CASSERQGNTGELFF TGTGCCAGCAGTGAAAGACAGGGCAACACCGGGGAGCTGTTTTTT
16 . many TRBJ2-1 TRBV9 CASSVEGQGIYNEQFF TGTGCCAGCAGCGTAGAGGGGCAGGGTATCTACAATGAGCAGTTCTTC
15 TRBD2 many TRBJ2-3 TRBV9 CASSGGTRLTDTQYF TGTGCCAGCAGCGGGGGGACTAGACTCACAGATACGCAGTATTTT
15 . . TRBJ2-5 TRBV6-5 CASSYSGWIQETQYF TGTGCCAGCAGTTACTCAGGGTGGATACAAGAGACCCAGTACTTC
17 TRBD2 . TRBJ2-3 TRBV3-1 CASSQDPSGGITDTQYF TGTGCCAGCAGCCAAGATCCTAGCGGGGGGATAACAGATACGCAGTATTTT
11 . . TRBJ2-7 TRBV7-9 CASSNGYEQYF TGTGCCAGCAGCAATGGCTACGAGCAGTACTTC
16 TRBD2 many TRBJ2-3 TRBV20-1 CSARDGLAESTDTQYF TGCAGTGCTAGAGACGGACTAGCGGAGAGCACAGATACGCAGTATTTT